The 7 T cell receptor beta chains below come from one sample, sequenced in a study of T cells after yellow fever vaccination. TCRdb reprocessed the 5' RACE reads with MiXCR, giving one entry per CDR3 protein. This table holds 50,000 to 60,000 distinct CDR3 sequences, 5.5% to 6% found once. This specimen consisted of PBMCs, either bulk or a sorted T-cell subset (CD4+, CD8+, memory, or dextramer-sorted; not recorded which), obtained on the day of the yellow fever booster vaccination. The receptors derive from a man younger than 35 who received the YFV17D yellow fever vaccine.

This clonotype occurred many times. The V and J genes are TRBV29-1 and TRBJ2-5, with D perhaps matching TRBD1 (5 bases). V was clipped by 2 bases and J by 7 bases, with 20 bases between them. The CDR3 has 15 amino acids. Germline V gives CDR1 SQVTM, CDR2 ANQGSEA. The CDR3 spells CSVESSSWTRGTQYF. CDR3 nucleotide sequence: TGCAGCGTTGAAAGCTCCTCCTGGACAAGGGGGACCCAGTACTTC.

The rearrangement joins TRBV5-1 to TRBJ2-7; D gene ambiguous. The CDR3 has 14 residues. Germline V lookup: CDR1 SGHRS, CDR2 YFSETQ. The V end was cut by 0 bases, the J end by 2 bases, with 9 bases between. The CDR3 region is CASSLDFGAYEQYV. DNA for the CDR3: TGCGCCAGCAGCTTGGATTTTGGGGCCTACGAGCAGTACGTC.

This clonotype was seen ten or more times. The CDR3 loop reads CSVGDRGGYTF. The CDR3 DNA reads as TGCAGCGTTGGAGACAGGGGCGGCTACACCTTC. The chain links TRBV29-1 to TRBJ1-2; 8 bases align to TRBD1. The CDR3 consists of 11 residues. The germline V gene has CDR1 SQVTM and CDR2 ANQGSEA. V lost 4 bases to trimming and J lost 8 bases; unmatched junction nucleotides: 3.

This clonotype has more than one count but fewer than ten. CDR3 DNA: TGTGCCAGCAGTATCACGGACGGGACTAGCGCTCCAGATACGCAGTATTTT. The encoded protein is CASSITDGTSAPDTQYF. The chain carries TRBV6-5 and TRBJ2-3; 10 nucleotides agree with TRBD2. The V segment lost 5 bases and the J segment 4 bases; nucleotides outside the gene matches: 12. CDR1 is MNHEY, CDR2 SVGAGI, per germline. CDR3 length: 17 amino acids.

The chain recombines TRBV4-1 with TRBJ2-5; 9 nucleotides agree with TRBD1. V trimming: 1 base; J trimming: 4 bases; junction bases outside the gene matches: 13. Germline values: CDR1 MGHRA, CDR2 YSYEKL. CDR3 length: 18 amino acids. CDR3: CASSQVPPTGQGRETQYF. The CDR3 nucleotides are TGCGCCAGCAGCCAAGTCCCACCCACGGGACAGGGCCGAGAGACCCAGTACTTC.

This clonotype was seen many times. The V call is TRBV29-1, the J call TRBJ1-4; the D gene is possibly TRBD1 (5 bases). The CDR3 is made up of 13 amino acids. Trimming cost V 6 bases and J 4 bases, with 12 bases left between them. Looked up from germline, CDR1 is SQVTM and CDR2 is ANQGSEA. CDR3 coding DNA: TGCAGCGTGATGGGGGAGAGTAATGAAAAACTGTTTTTT. The encoded protein is CSVMGESNEKLFF.

A word on this clonotype: This clone may be a read error of a much larger clone one base away. Because it lacks the conserved phenylalanine or tryptophan at the end, this CDR3 is likely a read error. This chain joins TRBV5-1 and TRBJ2-4; a possible D gene is TRBD1 (5 bases). Germline loops: CDR1 SGHRS, CDR2 YFSETQ. V lost 0 bases, J lost 5 bases, and 6 bases lay in between. There are 13 residues in the CDR3. Here the CDR3 DNA reads TGCGCCAGCAGCTTGGTGACAGAAAACATTCAGTACTTA. The encoded protein is CASSLVTENIQYL.